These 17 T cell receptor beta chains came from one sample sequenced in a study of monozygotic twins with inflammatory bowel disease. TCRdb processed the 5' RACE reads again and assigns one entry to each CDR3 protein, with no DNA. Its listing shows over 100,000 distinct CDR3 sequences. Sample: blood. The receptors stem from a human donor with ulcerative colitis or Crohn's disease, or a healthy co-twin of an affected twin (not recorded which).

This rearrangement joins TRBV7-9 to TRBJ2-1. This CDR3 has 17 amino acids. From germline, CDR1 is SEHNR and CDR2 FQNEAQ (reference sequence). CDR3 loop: CASSLGVEVGSYNEQFF.

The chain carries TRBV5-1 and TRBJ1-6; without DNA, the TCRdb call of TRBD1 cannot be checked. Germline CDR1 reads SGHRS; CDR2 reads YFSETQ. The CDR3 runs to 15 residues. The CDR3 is CASRGDIGGGSPLHF.

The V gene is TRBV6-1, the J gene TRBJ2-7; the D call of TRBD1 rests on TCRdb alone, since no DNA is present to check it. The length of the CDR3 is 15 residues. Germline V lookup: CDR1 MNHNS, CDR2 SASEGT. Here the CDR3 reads CASSASGTGDGEQYF.

The CDR3 is CSASPYRVAAAYEQYF. This chain joins TRBV20-1 and TRBJ2-7; TCRdb designates TRBD2, a call that cannot be tested without DNA. Per germline, CDR1 DFQATT and CDR2 SNEGSKA (reference sequence). The CDR3 consists of 16 residues.

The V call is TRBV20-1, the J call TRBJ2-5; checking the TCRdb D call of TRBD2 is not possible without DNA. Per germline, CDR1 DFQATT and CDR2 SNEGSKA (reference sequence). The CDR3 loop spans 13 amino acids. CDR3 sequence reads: CSAEGSSGETQYF.

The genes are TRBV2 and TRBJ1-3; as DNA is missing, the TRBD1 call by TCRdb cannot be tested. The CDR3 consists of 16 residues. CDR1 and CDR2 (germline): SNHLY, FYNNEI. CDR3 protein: CASLPDRSRSGNTIYF.

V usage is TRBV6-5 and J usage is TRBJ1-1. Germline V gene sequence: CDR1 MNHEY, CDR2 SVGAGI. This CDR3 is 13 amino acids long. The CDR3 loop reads CASSYTVEDEAFF.

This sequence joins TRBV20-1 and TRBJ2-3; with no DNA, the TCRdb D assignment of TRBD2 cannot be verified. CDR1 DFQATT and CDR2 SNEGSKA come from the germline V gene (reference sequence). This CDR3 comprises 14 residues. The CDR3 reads CSASLAGGTDTQYF.

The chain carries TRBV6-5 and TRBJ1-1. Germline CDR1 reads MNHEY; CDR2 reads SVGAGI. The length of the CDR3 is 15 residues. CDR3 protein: CASSYGVNSGTEAFF.

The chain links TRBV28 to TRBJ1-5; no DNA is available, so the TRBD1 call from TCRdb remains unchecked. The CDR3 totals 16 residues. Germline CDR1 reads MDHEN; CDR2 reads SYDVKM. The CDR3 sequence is CASSPWARNSNQPQHF.

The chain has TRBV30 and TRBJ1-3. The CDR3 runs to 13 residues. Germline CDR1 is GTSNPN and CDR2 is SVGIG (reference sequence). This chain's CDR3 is CAWSSGPGNTIYF.

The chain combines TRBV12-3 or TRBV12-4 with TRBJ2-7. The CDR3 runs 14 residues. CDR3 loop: CASSLGQLAPEQYF.

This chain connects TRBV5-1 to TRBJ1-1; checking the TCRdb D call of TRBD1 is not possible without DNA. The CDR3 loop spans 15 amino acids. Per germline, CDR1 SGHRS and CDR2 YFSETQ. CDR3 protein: CASSLGGEMNTEAFF.

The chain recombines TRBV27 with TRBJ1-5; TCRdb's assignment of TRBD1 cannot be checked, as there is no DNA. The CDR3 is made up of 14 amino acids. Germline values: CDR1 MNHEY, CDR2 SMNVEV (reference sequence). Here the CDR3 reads CASSLGTDNQPQHF.

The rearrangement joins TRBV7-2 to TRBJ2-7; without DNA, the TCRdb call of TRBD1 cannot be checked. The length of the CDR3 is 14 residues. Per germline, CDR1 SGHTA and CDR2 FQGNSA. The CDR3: CASSPDRSSYEQYF. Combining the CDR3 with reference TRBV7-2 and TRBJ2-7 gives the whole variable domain GAGVSQSPSNKVTEKGKDVELRCDPISGHTALYWYRQSLGQGLEFLIYFQGNSAPDKSGLPSDRFSAERTGGSVSTLTIQRTQQEDSAVYLCASSPDRSSYEQYFGPGTRLTVT.

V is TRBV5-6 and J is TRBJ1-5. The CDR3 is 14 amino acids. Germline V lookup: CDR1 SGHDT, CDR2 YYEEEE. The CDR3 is CASSSWTVLQPQHF.

The CDR3 here is CSAGSGLETQYF. The rearrangement joins TRBV20-1 to TRBJ2-5. CDR1 and CDR2 (germline): DFQATT, SNEGSKA (reference sequence). There are 12 residues in the CDR3.